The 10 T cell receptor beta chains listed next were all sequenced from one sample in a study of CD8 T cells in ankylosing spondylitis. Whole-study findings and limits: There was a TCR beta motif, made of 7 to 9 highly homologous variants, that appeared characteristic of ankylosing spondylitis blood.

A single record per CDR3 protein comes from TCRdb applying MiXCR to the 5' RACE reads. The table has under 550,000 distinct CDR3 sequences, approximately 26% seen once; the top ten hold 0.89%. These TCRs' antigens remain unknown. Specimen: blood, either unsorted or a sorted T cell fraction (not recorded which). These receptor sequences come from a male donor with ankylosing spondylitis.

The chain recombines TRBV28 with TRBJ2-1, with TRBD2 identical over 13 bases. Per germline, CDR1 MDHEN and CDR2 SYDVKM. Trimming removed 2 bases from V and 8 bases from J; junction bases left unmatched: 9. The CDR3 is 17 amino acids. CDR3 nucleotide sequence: TGTGCCAGCAGTTTAGTAGGGACTAGCGGGATAGTATATGAGCAGTTCTTC. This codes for CASSLVGTSGIVYEQFF.

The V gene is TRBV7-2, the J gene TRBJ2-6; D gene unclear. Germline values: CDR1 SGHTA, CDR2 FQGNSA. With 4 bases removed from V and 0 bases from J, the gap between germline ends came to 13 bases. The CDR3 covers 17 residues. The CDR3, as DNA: TGTGCCAGCAGCTCGCCCCCCTCTAGCTCTGGGGCCAACGTCCTGACTTTC. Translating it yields CASSSPPSSSGANVLTF.

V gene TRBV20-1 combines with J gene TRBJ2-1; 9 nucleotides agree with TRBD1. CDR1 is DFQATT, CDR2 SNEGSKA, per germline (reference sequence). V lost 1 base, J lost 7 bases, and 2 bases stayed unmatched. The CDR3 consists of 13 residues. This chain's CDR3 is CSARGTGENEQFF. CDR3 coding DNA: TGCAGTGCTAGAGGGACAGGGGAAAATGAGCAGTTCTTC.

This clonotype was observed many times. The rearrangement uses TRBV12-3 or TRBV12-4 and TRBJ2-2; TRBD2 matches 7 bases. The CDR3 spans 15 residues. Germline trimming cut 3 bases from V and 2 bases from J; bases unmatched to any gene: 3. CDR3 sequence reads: CASSFSGGNTGELFF. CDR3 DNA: TGTGCCAGCAGTTTCTCGGGGGGAAACACCGGGGAGCTGTTTTTT.

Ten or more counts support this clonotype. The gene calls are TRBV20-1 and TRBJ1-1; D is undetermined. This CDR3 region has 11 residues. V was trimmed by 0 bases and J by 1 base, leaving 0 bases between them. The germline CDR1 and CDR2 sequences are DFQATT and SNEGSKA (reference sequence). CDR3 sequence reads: CSARENTEAFF. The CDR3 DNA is TGCAGTGCTAGAGAGAACACTGAAGCTTTCTTT.

The CDR3 reads CASSQTGLPVWEKLFF. In nucleotides, the CDR3 is TGTGCCAGCAGCCAAACAGGGTTGCCCGTATGGGAAAAACTGTTTTTT. The chain has TRBV27 and TRBJ1-4, with D maybe TRBD1 (6 bases). Trimming left V 6 bases short and J 8 bases short, with 22 bases between. Germline V lookup: CDR1 MNHEY, CDR2 SMNVEV (reference sequence). The CDR3 is made up of 16 amino acids. The whole variable domain, remainder taken from reference TRBV27 and TRBJ1-4, is EAQVTQNPRYLITVTGKKLTVTCSQNMNHEYMSWYRQDPGLGLRQIYYSMNVEVTDKGDVPEGYKVSRKEKRNFPLILESPSPNQTSLYFCASSQTGLPVWEKLFFGSGTQLSVL.

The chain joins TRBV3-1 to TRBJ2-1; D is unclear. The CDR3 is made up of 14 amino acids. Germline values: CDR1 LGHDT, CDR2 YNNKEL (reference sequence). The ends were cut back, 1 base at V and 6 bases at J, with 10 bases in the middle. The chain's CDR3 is CASSQVPRFNEQFF. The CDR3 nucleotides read TGTGCCAGCAGCCAAGTTCCCAGGTTCAATGAGCAGTTCTTC.

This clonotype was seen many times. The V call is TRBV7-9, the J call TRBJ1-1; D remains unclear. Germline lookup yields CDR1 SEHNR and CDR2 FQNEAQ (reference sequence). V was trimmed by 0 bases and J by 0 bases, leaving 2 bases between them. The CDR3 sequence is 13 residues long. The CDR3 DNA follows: TGTGCCAGCAGCTTAGCCCTGAACACTGAAGCTTTCTTT. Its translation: CASSLALNTEAFF. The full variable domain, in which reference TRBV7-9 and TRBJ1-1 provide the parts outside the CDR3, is DTGVSQNPRHKITKRGQNVTFRCDPISEHNRLYWYRQTLGQGPEFLTYFQNEAQLEKSRLLSDRFSAERPKGSFSTLEIQRTEQGDSAMYLCASSLALNTEAFFGQGTRLTVV.

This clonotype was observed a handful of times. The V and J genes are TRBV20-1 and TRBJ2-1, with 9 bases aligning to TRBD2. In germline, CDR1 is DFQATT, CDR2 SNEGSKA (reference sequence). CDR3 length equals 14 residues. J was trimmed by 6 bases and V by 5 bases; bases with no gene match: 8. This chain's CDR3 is CSAWGLASANEQFF. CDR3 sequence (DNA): TGCAGTGCTTGGGGACTAGCCTCGGCCAATGAGCAGTTCTTC.

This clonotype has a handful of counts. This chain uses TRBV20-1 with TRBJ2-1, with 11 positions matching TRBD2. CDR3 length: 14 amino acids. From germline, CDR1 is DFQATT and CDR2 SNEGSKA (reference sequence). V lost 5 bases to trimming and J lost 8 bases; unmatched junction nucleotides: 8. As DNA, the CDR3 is TGCAGTGCTCCGGGACTAGCGGCCTTGGATGAGCAGTTCTTC. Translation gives CSAPGLAALDEQFF.